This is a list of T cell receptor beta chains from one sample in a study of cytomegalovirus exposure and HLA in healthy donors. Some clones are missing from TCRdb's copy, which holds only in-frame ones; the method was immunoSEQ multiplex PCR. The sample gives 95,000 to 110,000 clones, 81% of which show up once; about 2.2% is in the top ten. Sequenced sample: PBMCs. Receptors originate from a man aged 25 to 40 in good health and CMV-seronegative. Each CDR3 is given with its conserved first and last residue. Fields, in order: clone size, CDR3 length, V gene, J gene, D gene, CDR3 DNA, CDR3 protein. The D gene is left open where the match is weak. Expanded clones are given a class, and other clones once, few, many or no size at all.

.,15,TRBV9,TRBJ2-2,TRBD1,TGTGCCAGCAGCGGACGGACAGGTCACACCGGGGAGCTGTTTTTT,CASSGRTGHTGELFF
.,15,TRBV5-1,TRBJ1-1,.,TGCGCCAGCAGCTTCCGTTTAGGGGTCGAGGCTGAAGCTTTCTTT,CASSFRLGVEAEAFF
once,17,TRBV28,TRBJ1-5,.,TGTGCCAGCAGTTTACGGTCTTTCGGGGTTAGCAATCAGCCCCAGCATTTT,CASSLRSFGVSNQPQHF
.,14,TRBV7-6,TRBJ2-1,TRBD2,TGTGCCAGCAGCTTGACTAGCGGGAACGCTGAGCAGTTCTTC,CASSLTSGNAEQFF
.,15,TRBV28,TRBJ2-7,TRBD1,TGTGCCAGCACCCCGGACAGGGCGAGCTCCTACGAGCAGTACTTC,CASTPDRASSYEQYF
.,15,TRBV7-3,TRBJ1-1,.,TGTGCCAGCAGCCCCAAGTTCGCGGGGTTCACTGAAGCTTTCTTT,CASSPKFAGFTEAFF
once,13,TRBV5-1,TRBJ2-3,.,TGCGCCAGCAGACCAGATATGACAGATACGCAGTATTTT,CASRPDMTDTQYF
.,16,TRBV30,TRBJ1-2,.,TGTGCCTGGAGTGAAGGGGGGGGCGGCGATAACTATGGCTACACCTTC,CAWSEGGGGDNYGYTF
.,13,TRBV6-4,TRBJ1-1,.,TGTGCCAGCAGTGCCACACCCAACACTGAAGCTTTCTTT,CASSATPNTEAFF
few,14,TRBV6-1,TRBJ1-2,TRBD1,TGTGCCAGCAGAACAGGGGGACAGGCTGGTGGCTACACCTTC,CASRTGGQAGGYTF